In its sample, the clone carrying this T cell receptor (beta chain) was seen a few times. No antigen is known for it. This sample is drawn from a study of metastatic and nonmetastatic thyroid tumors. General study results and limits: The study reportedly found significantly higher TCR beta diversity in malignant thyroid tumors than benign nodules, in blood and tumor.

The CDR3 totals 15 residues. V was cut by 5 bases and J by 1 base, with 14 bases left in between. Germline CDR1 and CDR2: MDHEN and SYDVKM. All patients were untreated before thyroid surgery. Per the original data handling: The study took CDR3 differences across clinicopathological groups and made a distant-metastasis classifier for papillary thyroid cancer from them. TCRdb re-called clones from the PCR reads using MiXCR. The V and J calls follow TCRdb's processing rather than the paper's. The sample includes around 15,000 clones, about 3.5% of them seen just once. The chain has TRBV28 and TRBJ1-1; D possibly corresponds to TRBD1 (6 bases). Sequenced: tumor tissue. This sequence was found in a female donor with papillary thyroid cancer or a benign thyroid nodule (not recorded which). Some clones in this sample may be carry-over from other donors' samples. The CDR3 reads CASSENRAGNTEAFF. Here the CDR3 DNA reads TGTGCCAGCAGTGAAAACAGGGCCGGGAACACTGAAGCTTTCTTT.